This T cell receptor (beta chain) was captured by sequencing in a study of T cell responses to AZD1222 COVID-19 vaccine listed by TCRdb under 2021. Context from the whole study: TCR sequencing covered 233 trial participants: 200 to 210 given two doses of AZD1222 and around 26 given two doses of MenACWY control vaccine. Trial participants were enrolled by age into subgroups of 18-55, 56-69 and 70-plus years, and about 150, 27 and 61 TCR-sequenced participants, respectively, were included in these subgroups. The study at large found these results: In the small 56-69-year group, the increase in depth fell short of significance, most likely because of low power. Because no samples from the day 14 peak response were available, repertoires could be characterized only after the peak T cell response. Reportedly, close to half of the unique spike-specific TCRs recognized epitopes lying outside the regions that are mutated in the B.1.351 and B.1.1.7 variants. Vaccine-associated CD4 TCRs spanned the whole spike protein, with dominant responses in regions 160-218 and 743-854. Most participants were white British and females outnumbered males, and the authors suggested that clonal diversity may have been underestimated. Spike-specific TCR breadth and depth rose significantly after two AZD1222 doses compared with day 0 and with MenACWY recipients. Conclusions about previously exposed vaccinees are limited, since just five to seven AZD1222 recipients were seropositive for SARS-CoV-2 at baseline.

The CDR3 regions of human TCRbeta chains were analyzed by immunosequencing. Turning to the authors' computational methods: TCRs in the repertoires were compared against a reference library of SARS-CoV-2-specific TCRs that had been generated with the MIRA antigen-specificity platform. Breadth was defined as the fraction of unique TCRs that were SARS-CoV-2-associated. Depth was defined as the fraction of total T cells that were SARS-CoV-2-associated. Each spike-specific TCR was assigned to its reactive spike region and to a CD4 or CD8 class using the MIRA data. Log10-transformed breadth and depth values were compared by one-way ANOVA with Sidak's multiple comparisons tests. The source is immuneACCESS, and TCRdb retained only in-frame sequences with V and J called. Part of the clones is not carried over; for the studies checked, unresolved V genes explain less than half of this, and the remainder is unexplained. The DNA gave D and trimming, while V, J and clone size come from that table. This sample has roughly 130,000 clones in its table, and about 90% of those were observed once. The ten top clones hold roughly 7.1% of the sample.

Read against the paper, the sample's time point label means: about 28 days (+/-7) after the second vaccine dose. The treatment or condition tag for this specimen amounts to: meningococcal conjugate vaccine given as trial control. Vaccinee samples were obtained from the UK trials COV001 and COV002, which included a single-blind randomized controlled phase 2/3 trial of AZD1222 (ChAdOx1 nCoV-19) in healthy adults. For TCRbeta chain sequencing, PBMC samples from trial participants were taken at day 0 and at day 28 after the second dose. Turning to this clone: The clone's antigen remains unknown. No much larger clone exists at a distance of one base, and base qualities are not known.

CDR1 and CDR2 (SGHTA, FQGNSA) derive from the germline V gene. From the cysteine up to the phenylalanine, the CDR3 has a length of 14 residues. Just CDR3 DNA is preserved here, 42 bases in frame from base 1. V and J lose 6 bases and 10 bases, and a span of 19 bases separates them. The rearrangement combines TRBV7-2 with TRBJ1-5, with the D gene call left open. The source is an adult who received the MenACWY meningococcal vaccine as a control. The sequences come from peripheral blood, collected 28 days after the second dose of the MenACWY control vaccine. The DNA sequence reads TGTGCCAGCAGGGTGGGTACAATGGGAAGCCCCCAGCATTTT. The encoded protein is CASRVGTMGSPQHF.